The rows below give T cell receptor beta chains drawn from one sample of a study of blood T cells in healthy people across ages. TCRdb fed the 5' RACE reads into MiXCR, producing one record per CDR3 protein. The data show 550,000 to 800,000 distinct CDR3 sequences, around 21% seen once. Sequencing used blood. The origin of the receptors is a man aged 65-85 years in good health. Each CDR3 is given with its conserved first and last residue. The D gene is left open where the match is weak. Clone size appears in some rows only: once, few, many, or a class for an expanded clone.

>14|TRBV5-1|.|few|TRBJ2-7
CASSFTGTTGEQYF
TGCGCCAGCAGCTTCACGGGGACGACCGGCGAGCAGTACTTC
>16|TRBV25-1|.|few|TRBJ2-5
CASSAYLRAGEETQYF
TGTGCCAGCAGCGCCTATCTCAGGGCCGGGGAAGAGACCCAGTACTTC
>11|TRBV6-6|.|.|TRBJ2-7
CASRVSLEQYF
TGTGCCAGCAGGGTTAGTCTCGAGCAGTACTTC
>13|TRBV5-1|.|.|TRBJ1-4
CASQGGSNEKLFF
TGCGCCAGCCAGGGTGGCTCTAATGAAAAACTGTTTTTT
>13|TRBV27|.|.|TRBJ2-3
CASSYRPTDTQYF
TGTGCCAGCAGTTACCGTCCCACGGATACGCAGTATTTT
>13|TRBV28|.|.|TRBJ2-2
CAGKDGVTGELFF
TGTGCCGGCAAAGACGGAGTAACCGGGGAGCTGTTTTTT
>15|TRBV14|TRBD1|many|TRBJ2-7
CASSQLRDRAYEQYF
TGTGCCAGCAGCCAACTCCGGGACAGGGCCTACGAGCAGTACTTC
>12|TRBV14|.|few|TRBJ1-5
CASSQALQPQHF
TGTGCCAGCAGCCAAGCACTGCAACCCCAGCATTTT
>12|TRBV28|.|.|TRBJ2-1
CASSWGVNEQFF
TGTGCCAGCAGTTGGGGGGTCAATGAGCAGTTCTTC
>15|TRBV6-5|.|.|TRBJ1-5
CASRSGEGGGQPQHF
TGTGCCAGCAGGTCCGGGGAGGGCGGGGGTCAGCCCCAGCATTTT
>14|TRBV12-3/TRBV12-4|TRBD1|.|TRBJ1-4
CASSWGQGNERLFF
TGTGCCAGCAGTTGGGGACAGGGTAATGAAAGACTGTTTTTT
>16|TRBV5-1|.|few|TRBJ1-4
CASSRLASGVDEKLFF
TGCGCCAGCAGCAGACTTGCTTCGGGGGTGGATGAAAAACTGTTTTTT
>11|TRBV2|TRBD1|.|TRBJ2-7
CASDRGYEQYF
TGTGCCAGCGACAGGGGATACGAGCAGTACTTC
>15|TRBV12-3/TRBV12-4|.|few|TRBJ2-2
CASSRQGGSTGELFF
TGTGCCAGCAGTCGCCAGGGGGGGTCCACCGGGGAGCTGTTTTTT
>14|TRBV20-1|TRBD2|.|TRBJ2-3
CGASGPPVADTQYF
TGCGGTGCTAGCGGGCCTCCGGTGGCAGATACGCAGTATTTT
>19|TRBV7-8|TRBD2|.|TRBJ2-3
CASSLGSGLAGGGADTQYF
TGTGCCAGCAGCTTGGGGTCGGGACTAGCGGGAGGAGGTGCAGATACGCAGTATTTT
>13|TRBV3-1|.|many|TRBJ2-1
CASSLYNSREQFF
TGTGCCAGCAGCTTATACAATTCGCGTGAGCAGTTCTTC
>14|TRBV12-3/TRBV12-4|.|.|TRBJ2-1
CASTPRGNHNEQFF
TGTGCCAGCACCCCTCGGGGGAACCACAATGAGCAGTTCTTC
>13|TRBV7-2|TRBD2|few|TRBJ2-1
CASSDGLAVEQFF
TGTGCCAGCAGCGACGGACTAGCGGTAGAGCAGTTCTTC
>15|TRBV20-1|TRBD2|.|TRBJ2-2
CSVTRTSGSSGELFF
TGCAGTGTTACACGGACTAGCGGGAGTTCCGGGGAGCTGTTTTTT
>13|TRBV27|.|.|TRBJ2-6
CASTPNGANVLTF
TGTGCCAGCACTCCTAACGGGGCCAACGTCCTGACTTTC
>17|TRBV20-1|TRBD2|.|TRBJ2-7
CSARDGLAGAVFYEQYF
TGCAGTGCTAGGGATGGACTAGCGGGAGCTGTGTTCTACGAGCAGTACTTC
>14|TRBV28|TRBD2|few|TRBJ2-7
CASSWRGRLYEQYF
TGTGCCAGCAGTTGGCGGGGGAGGCTCTACGAGCAGTACTTC
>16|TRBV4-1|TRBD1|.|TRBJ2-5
CASSQVDRGYQETQYF
TGCGCCAGCAGCCAAGTGGACAGGGGATACCAAGAGACCCAGTACTTC
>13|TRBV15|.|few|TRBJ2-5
CATSRGWRETQYF
TGTGCCACCAGCAGAGGATGGCGAGAGACCCAGTACTTC
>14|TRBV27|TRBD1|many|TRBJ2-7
CASSTQQGRYEQYF
TGTGCCAGCAGTACCCAACAGGGGCGATACGAGCAGTACTTC
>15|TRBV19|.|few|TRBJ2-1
CASSIDGSSYNEQFF
TGTGCCAGTAGTATAGATGGCTCCTCCTACAATGAGCAGTTCTTC
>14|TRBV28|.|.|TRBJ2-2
CASQRQRNTGELFF
TGTGCCAGCCAGAGGCAAAGGAACACCGGGGAGCTGTTTTTT
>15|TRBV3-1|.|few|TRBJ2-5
CTSRQHDLGQETQYF
TGTACCAGCAGACAACACGATTTAGGACAAGAGACCCAGTACTTC
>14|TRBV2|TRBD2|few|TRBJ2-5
CASSDGLAGEEQYF
TGTGCCAGCAGTGATGGTCTAGCGGGAGAAGAGCAGTACTTC
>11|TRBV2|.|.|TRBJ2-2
CACRQTGELFF
TGTGCCTGCCGACAGACTGGGGAGCTGTTTTTT
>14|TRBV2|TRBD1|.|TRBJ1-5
CASRTGAGNQPQHF
TGTGCCAGCAGGACAGGGGCGGGTAATCAGCCCCAGCATTTT
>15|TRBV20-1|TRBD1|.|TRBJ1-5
CSARPTGEGNQPQHF
TGCAGTGCTAGACCCACAGGGGAAGGGAATCAGCCCCAGCATTTT
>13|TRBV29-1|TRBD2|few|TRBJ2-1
CSVTGTSSTEQFF
TGCAGCGTAACCGGGACTAGTTCTACCGAGCAGTTCTTC
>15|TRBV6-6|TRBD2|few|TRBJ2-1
CASSWTSGGNNEQFF
TGTGCCAGCAGTTGGACTAGCGGGGGGAACAATGAGCAGTTCTTC
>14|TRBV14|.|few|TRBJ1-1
CASSRLQGGTEAFF
TGTGCCAGCAGCCGACTACAGGGAGGGACTGAAGCTTTCTTT
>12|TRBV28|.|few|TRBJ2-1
CASSLWEGVKFF
TGTGCCAGCAGTTTATGGGAGGGGGTAAAGTTCTTC
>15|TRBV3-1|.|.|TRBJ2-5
CASSKFSGTGETQYF
TGTGCCAGCAGCAAGTTTAGCGGGACAGGAGAGACCCAGTACTTC
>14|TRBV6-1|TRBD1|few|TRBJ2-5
CASRDRGSGETQYF
TGTGCCAGCAGGGACAGGGGGTCTGGAGAGACCCAGTACTTC
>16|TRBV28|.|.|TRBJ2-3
CASSSLGRRSTDTEYF
TGTGCCAGCAGCTCCTTGGGACGGAGGTCCACAGATACGGAGTATTTT
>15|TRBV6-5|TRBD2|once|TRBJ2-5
CASSYSVGGSETQYF
TGTGCCAGCAGTTACTCGGTGGGAGGGTCGGAGACCCAGTACTTC
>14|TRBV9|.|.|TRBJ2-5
CASSYGLEKETQYF
TGTGCCAGCAGCTACGGACTGGAGAAAGAGACCCAGTACTTC
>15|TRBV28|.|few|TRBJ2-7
CASSSIGLMSYEQYF
TGTGCCAGCAGTAGTATAGGACTTATGTCCTACGAGCAGTACTTC
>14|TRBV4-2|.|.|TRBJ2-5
CASSQETGQETQYF
TGTGCCAGCAGCCAAGAGACGGGACAAGAGACCCAGTACTTC
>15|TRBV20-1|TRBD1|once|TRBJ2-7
CSARDSQGGLYEQYF
TGCAGTGCTAGAGATTCCCAAGGGGGCCTTTACGAGCAGTACTTC
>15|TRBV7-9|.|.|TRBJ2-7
CASSLAGYTTYEQYF
TGTGCCAGCAGCTTAGCTGGGTATACTACCTACGAGCAGTACTTC
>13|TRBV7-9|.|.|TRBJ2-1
CASSSPGYNEQFF
TGTGCCAGCAGCTCTCCGGGTTACAATGAGCAGTTCTTC
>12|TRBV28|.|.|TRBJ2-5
CASTWGQETQYF
TGTGCCAGCACCTGGGGTCAAGAGACCCAGTACTTC
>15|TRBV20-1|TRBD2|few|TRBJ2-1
CSAPTSGRSLNEQFF
TGCAGTGCGCCGACTAGCGGGAGATCGTTAAATGAGCAGTTCTTC
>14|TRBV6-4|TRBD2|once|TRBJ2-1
CASRLAPSYNEQFF
TGTGCCAGCAGACTAGCGCCATCCTACAATGAGCAGTTCTTC
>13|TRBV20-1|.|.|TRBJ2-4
CSARDSGKNIQYF
TGCAGTGCTAGAGACAGCGGAAAAAACATTCAGTACTTC
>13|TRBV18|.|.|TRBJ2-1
CASSPPSMHEQFF
TGTGCCAGCTCACCACCGAGCATGCATGAGCAGTTCTTC
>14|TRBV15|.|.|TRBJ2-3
CATSRGDLTDTQYW
TGTGCCACCAGCAGGGGGGACCTCACAGATACGCAGTATTGG
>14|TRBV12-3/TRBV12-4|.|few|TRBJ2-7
CASSLETISYEQYF
TGTGCCAGCAGTTTAGAGACGATCTCCTACGAGCAGTACTTC